This TCR beta chain came from a study of T-cell reconstitution after alpha-beta-depleted transplantation in children. Study-wide results and caveats: T-cell numbers and diversity one year post-transplant derived largely from freshly generated T cells. Reports say that about two months after transplant, the alpha-beta T cells came out of several hundred graft clones that had expanded.

Molecular barcoding with unique molecular identifiers was used for the TCRbeta library. MiXCR was run by TCRdb on the PCR reads, yielding one entry per CDR3 protein. The table shows some 350,000 distinct CDR3 sequences, with 15% to 20% occurring only once. Comment on this clonotype: Its specificity is not known.

CDR3 length equals 16 residues. V was trimmed by 1 base and J by 6 bases, leaving 16 bases between them. J is TRBJ2-1 and V is TRBV12-3 or TRBV12-4; a weak D match, TRBD2 (5 bases). This clonotype was obtained from a male patient aged 2 to 9 who had a stem cell transplant for acute lymphoblastic leukemia, so the T cells may come from the graft donor. Sequenced material: PBMCs, mostly from graft donor cells, taken 360 days after TCRalphabeta/CD19-depleted stem cell transplant. The CDR3 reads CASSLGAGRERNEQFF. Here the CDR3 DNA reads TGTGCCAGCAGTTTAGGAGCTGGACGGGAACGCAATGAGCAGTTCTTC.